This passage covers 18 T cell receptor beta chains from one sample sequenced in a study of T cells after yellow fever vaccination. Each CDR3 protein is one row after TCRdb ran MiXCR on the 5' RACE reads. The sample records 400,000 or so distinct CDR3 sequences, more than 9% being singletons. Sequencing was performed on PBMCs, taken on the day of the first yellow fever vaccination. The receptor source for this set is a man aged 18 to 29 who received the YFV17D yellow fever vaccine.

This clonotype was observed a few times. V is TRBV20-1 and J is TRBJ2-5; D ambiguous. CDR3 size: 12 residues. From germline, CDR1 is DFQATT and CDR2 SNEGSKA (reference sequence). V lost 3 bases and J lost 1, with 6 bases in between. The CDR3 bases are TGCAGTGCTAGTAAGCTCCAAGAGACCCAGTACTTC. Protein sequence: CSASKLQETQYF.

The chain has TRBV18 and TRBJ2-1; 7 bases map to TRBD2. The V gene's germline CDR1 is KGHSH and CDR2 LQKENI. This CDR3 region has 13 residues. The V and J ends lost 3 bases and 8 bases, in that order; junction bases with no gene match: 4. CDR3 loop: CASSPLAGDEQFF. CDR3 coding DNA: TGTGCCAGCTCACCTTTGGCGGGGGATGAGCAGTTCTTC.

The rearrangement links TRBV5-1 to TRBJ2-2; no definite D call. Germline loops: CDR1 SGHRS, CDR2 YFSETQ. The CDR3 has 16 residues. The V gene lost 0 bases and the J gene lost 1 base, with 10 bases spanning the gap. This chain's CDR3 is CASSLEAYKNTGELFF. The DNA for the CDR3 is TGCGCCAGCAGCTTGGAGGCCTACAAGAACACCGGGGAGCTGTTTTTT.

The rearrangement uses TRBV12-3 or TRBV12-4 and TRBJ2-1, with D tentatively TRBD1 (6 bases). The CDR3 runs to 16 residues. Trimming cost V 4 bases and J 0 bases, with 13 bases left between them. Here the CDR3 DNA reads TGTGCCAGCAGTTCTAGGGGGACACTCTCCTACAATGAGCAGTTCTTC. It yields the protein CASSSRGTLSYNEQFF.

The rearrangement joins TRBV7-2 to TRBJ1-2, with D possibly being TRBD1 (5 bases). CDR1 SGHTA and CDR2 FQGNSA come from the germline V gene. This CDR3 comprises 14 residues. V gave up 3 bases and J gave up 4 bases, with 12 bases separating them. Here the CDR3 reads CASSFDRQIYGYTF. CDR3 bases: TGTGCCAGCAGCTTCGACAGACAAATCTATGGCTACACCTTC.

This clonotype was detected only a few times. The V gene is TRBV7-7, the J gene TRBJ2-7; no reliable D call. V shed 3 bases and J shed 4 bases, with 16 bases lying between them. The V gene's germline CDR1 is SSHAT and CDR2 FNYEAQ (reference sequence). This CDR3 spans 15 amino acids. For the CDR3, the DNA is TGTGCCAGCAGCTTCGGCAGGTCCCTCCTTTACGAGCAGTACTTC. This encodes CASSFGRSLLYEQYF.

This clonotype was recorded a few times. This chain uses TRBV5-6 with TRBJ2-4; D uncertain. Per germline, CDR1 SGHDT and CDR2 YYEEEE. Trimming removed 3 bases from V and 0 bases from J, with 10 bases in between. The CDR3 is made up of 15 amino acids. In DNA, the CDR3 is TGTGCCAGCAGCTACCGAAGGTTAGCCAAAAACATTCAGTACTTC. Translation gives CASSYRRLAKNIQYF.

This clonotype was found a few times. V usage is TRBV7-8 and J usage is TRBJ1-2; possible D gene TRBD1, 6 bases. This CDR3 is built from 16 residues. The V gene lost 9 bases and the J gene lost 8 bases, with 28 bases spanning the gap. Germline V CDR1 and CDR2: SGHVS, FQNEAQ. The CDR3 coding sequence is TGTGCCAGTGTTGCCCTACCGGAGGGGGGGACTTTAGGCTACACCTTC. Amino acids: CASVALPEGGTLGYTF.

This clonotype appeared a few times. The chain carries TRBV10-3 and TRBJ1-2; 7 bases are shared with TRBD1. Trimming removed 2 bases from V and 7 bases from J; junction bases left unmatched: 4. Germline values: CDR1 ENHRY, CDR2 SYGVKD. The CDR3 is 13 amino acids. CDR3 sequence (DNA): TGTGCCATCAGTGAGAGACAGGGTTTTGGCTACACCTTC. It is translated as CAISERQGFGYTF.

In its sample, this clonotype was seen a few times. The chain uses TRBV7-2 and TRBJ2-7; weak D call: TRBD2 (6 bases). Trimming removed 3 bases from V and 6 bases from J, with 12 bases in between. CDR3 length: 13 amino acids. CDR1 and CDR2 (germline): SGHTA, FQGNSA. The DNA for the CDR3 is TGTGCCAGCAGCTTTGAGTCTAGCGCCGAGCAGTACGTC. It is translated as CASSFESSAEQYV.

This clonotype came up a few times. The CDR3 DNA is TGTGCCAGCAGCTTGGTCCATGGTCCCAAAGAGACCCAGTACTTC. This sequence encodes CASSLVHGPKETQYF. This rearrangement joins TRBV7-9 to TRBJ2-5, with D unresolved. The V gene's germline CDR1 is SEHNR and CDR2 FQNEAQ (reference sequence). CDR3 size: 15 residues. V lost 3 bases and J 3 bases, leaving 14 bases between the germline ends.

Only a few counts were recorded for this clonotype. The gene calls are TRBV5-1 and TRBJ2-2; unclear D gene. Germline-derived CDR1 and CDR2 are SGHRS and YFSETQ. The CDR3 covers 14 residues. Trimming removed 4 bases from V and 5 bases from J, with 12 bases in between. CDR3 region: CASSQVTETGELFF. The CDR3 DNA reads as TGCGCCAGCAGCCAAGTCACGGAGACCGGGGAGCTGTTTTTT.

This chain joins TRBV27 and TRBJ2-7; D gene uncertain. Trimming took off 5 bases at V and 0 bases at J, with 17 bases between the two ends. CDR1 is MNHEY, CDR2 SMNVEV, per germline (reference sequence). The CDR3 extends over 16 amino acids. The CDR3 coding sequence is TGTGCCAGCAGTCCCACGGGTCGCTTAAGCTCCTACGAGCAGTACTTC. Translating it yields CASSPTGRLSSYEQYF.

This clonotype was found a few times. The chain recombines TRBV7-2 with TRBJ2-6; D perhaps matches TRBD2 (6 bases). This CDR3 comprises 14 residues. The germline V and J ends were trimmed by 3 bases and 3 bases, with 6 bases remaining between them. Germline CDR1 is SGHTA and CDR2 is FQGNSA. The CDR3 DNA follows: TGTGCCAGCAGCTTGGAGGGTGGGGCCAACGTCCTGACTTTC. Protein: CASSLEGGANVLTF. The full variable domain, in which reference TRBV7-2 and TRBJ2-6 provide the parts outside the CDR3, is GAGVSQSPSNKVTEKGKDVELRCDPISGHTALYWYRQSLGQGLEFLIYFQGNSAPDKSGLPSDRFSAERTGGSVSTLTIQRTQQEDSAVYLCASSLEGGANVLTFGAGSRLTVL.

This chain joins TRBV7-2 and TRBJ2-2; possibly TRBD2 for D (7 bases). Germline V lookup: CDR1 SGHTA, CDR2 FQGNSA. V dropped 3 bases and J dropped 7 bases, with 15 bases sitting between them. The CDR3 loop spans 15 amino acids. CDR3 in DNA: TGTGCCAGCAGCTTTCGTGCGGGGGCCCGCGGGGAGCTGTTTTTT. Translated, it gives CASSFRAGARGELFF.

The rearrangement joins TRBV18 to TRBJ2-7; a possible D gene is TRBD1 (6 bases). Germline loops: CDR1 KGHSH, CDR2 LQKENI. The CDR3 length is 16 residues. The ends were cut back, 3 bases at V and 0 bases at J, with 15 bases in the middle. The CDR3 DNA reads as TGTGCCAGCTCACCGACAGGTTCCCTGATCTCCTACGAGCAGTACTTC. As protein: CASSPTGSLISYEQYF. Looking up the rest from reference TRBV18 and TRBJ2-7 gives the full variable domain: NAGVMQNPRHLVRRRGQEARLRCSPMKGHSHVYWYRQLPEEGLKFMVYLQKENIIDESGMPKERFSAEFPKEGPSILRIQQVVRGDSAAYFCASSPTGSLISYEQYFGPGTRLTVT.

V usage is TRBV5-4 and J usage is TRBJ2-2; either TRBD1 or TRBD2 may fit D (6 bases each). Germline-derived CDR1 and CDR2 are SGHNT and YYREEE (reference sequence). The ends were cut back, 4 bases at V and 5 bases at J, with 15 bases in the middle. The CDR3 contains 15 residues. The CDR3 bases are TGTGCCAGCAGCCACCGAGAGGGGGGAACCGGGGAGCTGTTTTTT. Amino acid sequence: CASSHREGGTGELFF.

This clonotype was seen a handful of times. The chain uses TRBV6-5 and TRBJ2-2; 12 bases align to TRBD2. Per the germline V gene, CDR1 is MNHEY and CDR2 is SVGAGI. The CDR3 is 18 amino acids. Trimming at V came to 2 bases and at J to 1 base, leaving 5 bases not matched to a gene. This chain's CDR3 is CASSYGLAGPLNTGELFF. The CDR3 DNA follows: TGTGCCAGCAGTTACGGACTAGCGGGACCACTGAACACCGGGGAGCTGTTTTTT.